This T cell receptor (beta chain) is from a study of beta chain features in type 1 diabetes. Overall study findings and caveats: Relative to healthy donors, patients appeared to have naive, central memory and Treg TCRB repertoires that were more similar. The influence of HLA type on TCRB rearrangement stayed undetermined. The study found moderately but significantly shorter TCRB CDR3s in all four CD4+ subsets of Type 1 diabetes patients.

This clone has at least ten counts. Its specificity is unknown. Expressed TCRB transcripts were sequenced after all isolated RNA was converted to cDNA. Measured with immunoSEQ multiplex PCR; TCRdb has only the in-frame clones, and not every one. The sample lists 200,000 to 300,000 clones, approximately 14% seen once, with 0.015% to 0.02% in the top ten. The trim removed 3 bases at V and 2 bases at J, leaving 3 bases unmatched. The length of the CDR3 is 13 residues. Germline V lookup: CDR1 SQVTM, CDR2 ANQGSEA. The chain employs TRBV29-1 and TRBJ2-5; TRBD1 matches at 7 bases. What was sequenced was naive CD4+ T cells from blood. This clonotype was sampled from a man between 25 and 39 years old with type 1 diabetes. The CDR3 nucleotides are TGCAGCGTTGAGGGGACAGAGCAAGAGACCCAGTACTTC. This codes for CSVEGTEQETQYF.